A selection of T cell receptor beta chains follows, all from one sample in a study of graft-versus-host responses after intestinal transplantation. Libraries were prepared by immunoSEQ multiplex PCR; TCRdb keeps only in-frame clonotypes and omits some of them. The sample includes about 21,000 clones, roughly 33% seen only once; the top ten take 7.5% to 10%. This sample comprised alloreactive CD8+ T cells from a mixed lymphocyte reaction culture, obtained before intestinal transplant. The origin of the receptors is a human patient who received an intestinal transplant. The CDR3 runs from the conserved cysteine through the conserved F or W. A D gene is named only where the DNA matches it firmly. Some rows mark clone size as missing; the rest say once, few, many or name a class of expanded clone.

TGCAGCGTTGAGATTTACAACAATGAGCAGTTCTTC | CSVEIYNNEQFF | TRBV29-1 | . | TRBJ2-1 | 12 | few
TGTGCCAGCAGCCCTAGGGGGACAGGGGCCTACGAGCAGTACTTC | CASSPRGTGAYEQYF | TRBV13 | TRBD1 | TRBJ2-7 | 15 | medium-sized
TGTGCCTTGAGTCCAGTTAACACTGAAGCTTTCTTT | CALSPVNTEAFF | TRBV30 | . | TRBJ1-1 | 12 | .
TGTGCCTGGAGTTATGCGACTGGGACTGAAGCTTTCTTT | CAWSYATGTEAFF | TRBV30 | . | TRBJ1-1 | 13 | few
TGTGCCAGCAGTTTATCAGGGGCTTCCTACGAGCAGTACTTC | CASSLSGASYEQYF | TRBV27 | . | TRBJ2-7 | 14 | .
TGTGCCAGCAGTTACTCGGGGAGGGGGTACGAGCAGTACTTC | CASSYSGRGYEQYF | TRBV6-6 | . | TRBJ2-7 | 14 | .
TGCAGCGTTTCAGTGACCCTTGTTTATGAGCAGTTCTTC | CSVSVTLVYEQFF | TRBV29-1 | . | TRBJ2-1 | 13 | .
TGTGCCAGCAGCCAAGCGGGGCCCTGGCAATACTATGGCTACACCTTC | CASSQAGPWQYYGYTF | TRBV14 | . | TRBJ1-2 | 16 | .
TGTGCCAGCAGTGACTCGTTGATCTATGGCTACACCTTC | CASSDSLIYGYTF | TRBV6-4 | . | TRBJ1-2 | 13 | few
TGTGCCAGCAGCTTATGCTACGAGCAGTACTTC | CASSLCYEQYF | TRBV7-6 | . | TRBJ2-7 | 11 | .
TGTGCCAGCAGCGTACCAACCAACGGGGAGACCCAGTACTTC | CASSVPTNGETQYF | TRBV9 | . | TRBJ2-5 | 14 | few
TGTGCCAGCGGTATTGGGACAGGGTTTTATGGCTACACCTTC | CASGIGTGFYGYTF | TRBV6-1 | TRBD1 | TRBJ1-2 | 14 | many
TGTGCCAGCAGAGTAGCGGGAGGGTCCTACGAGCAGTACTTC | CASRVAGGSYEQYF | TRBV27 | TRBD2 | TRBJ2-7 | 14 | .
TGTGCCAGCAGCCCTAGGGGGACAGGGGCCTACGAGCAGTACTTC | CASSPRGTGAYEQYF | TRBV7-2 | TRBD1 | TRBJ2-7 | 15 | .